These 31 T cell receptor beta chains were sequenced from one sample in a study of T cell repertoires in cytomegalovirus infection. TCRdb fed the reads into MiXCR, producing one record per CDR3 protein. There are about 770,000 distinct CDR3 sequences in the sample; about 28% occur only once, and 13% lies in the top ten. These receptors have no known antigen. The material sequenced was cultured CD8+ T cells from PBMCs, taken from culture after CMV antigen stimulation. Source of these receptors: a human donor in good health (CMV status not recorded). Some clones in this sample may be carry-over from other donors' samples.

This clonotype has more than one count but fewer than ten. The rearrangement links TRBV6-1 to TRBJ2-1, with 10 bases lining up with TRBD2. Germline CDR1 is MNHNS and CDR2 is SASEGT. J lost 8 bases, V lost 6 bases, and 10 bases had no gene match. There are 15 residues in the CDR3. The CDR3: CASSPGLAERDEQFF. The DNA of the CDR3 is TGTGCCAGCAGCCCCGGACTAGCGGAAAGAGATGAGCAGTTCTTC.

The chain is built from TRBV5-8 and TRBJ1-1; maybe TRBD1 (5 bases). Germline V CDR1 and CDR2: SGHTS, YDEGEE. The CDR3 sequence is 19 residues long. Trimming shortened V by 0 bases and J by 0 bases, and 21 bases separated the two germline ends. The CDR3: CASSLVVGDQGRMNTEAFF. DNA for the CDR3: TGTGCCAGCAGCTTGGTAGTTGGGGACCAGGGCAGGATGAACACTGAAGCTTTCTTT.

V usage is TRBV27 and J usage is TRBJ1-1; D remains ambiguous. Trimming took off 7 bases at V and 5 bases at J, with 14 bases between the two ends. The CDR3 spans 13 residues. Germline V gene lookup returns CDR1 MNHEY and CDR2 SMNVEV (reference sequence). CDR3 residues: CASKNTPRTEAFF. The CDR3 DNA reads TGTGCCAGCAAAAACACCCCGCGTACTGAAGCTTTCTTT.

The V call is TRBV20-1, the J call TRBJ1-2; D uncertain. The ends were cut back, 0 bases at V and 6 bases at J, with 11 bases in the middle. This CDR3 has 13 residues. Per the germline V gene, CDR1 is DFQATT and CDR2 is SNEGSKA (reference sequence). The CDR3: CSARDTADHGYTF. CDR3 nucleotide sequence: TGCAGTGCTAGAGATACAGCCGACCATGGCTACACCTTC.

This clonotype has a handful of counts. This chain joins TRBV9 and TRBJ1-5; TRBD1 is a possible D gene (6 bases). Germline lookup yields CDR1 SGDLS and CDR2 YYNGEE. V was trimmed by 0 bases and J by 7 bases, leaving 11 bases between them. The CDR3 consists of 14 residues. The CDR3 region has the DNA TGTGCCAGCAGCGTAGGTACAGGGCGGCAGCCCCAGCATTTT. Translated, it gives CASSVGTGRQPQHF. The whole variable domain, remainder taken from reference TRBV9 and TRBJ1-5, is DSGVTQTPKHLITATGQRVTLRCSPRSGDLSVYWYQQSLDQGLQFLIQYYNGEERAKGNILERFSAQQFPDLHSELNLSSLELGDSALYFCASSVGTGRQPQHFGDGTRLSIL.

This chain joins TRBV6-8 and TRBJ2-1; TRBD1 might be the D (6 bases). The CDR3 has 15 amino acids. Germline CDR1 reads MNHGY; CDR2 reads SAAAGT. V lost 6 bases to trimming and J lost 6 bases, with 18 bases between them. DNA for the CDR3: TGTGCCAGCAGCCAAGGACAGTTTGGGGGCAATGAGCAGTTCTTC. Residues: CASSQGQFGGNEQFF.

The CDR3 region is CASNIPYSGGANEQFF. The DNA of the CDR3 is TGTGCCAGTAATATTCCGTATAGCGGGGGGGCCAATGAGCAGTTCTTC. The chain recombines TRBV19 with TRBJ2-1, with TRBD2 matching over 11 bases. In germline, CDR1 is LNHDA, CDR2 SQIVND (reference sequence). The CDR3 loop spans 16 amino acids. V was pared by 7 bases and J by 6 bases, with 11 bases of the junction left unmatched.

The chain couples TRBV29-1 to TRBJ2-1; TRBD2 matches at 8 bases. Germline CDR1 and CDR2: SQVTM and ANQGSEA. V trimming: 7 bases; J trimming: 4 bases; junction bases outside the gene matches: 3. The CDR3 consists of 12 residues. CDR3 region: CSATSGYNEQFF. CDR3 coding DNA: TGCAGCGCAACTAGCGGTTACAATGAGCAGTTCTTC.

The CDR3 DNA sequence: TGTGCCAGCAACCAAGCCAGGGGCGAGTATAATTCACCCCTCCACTTT. This gives the protein CASNQARGEYNSPLHF. The gene calls are TRBV2 and TRBJ1-6; D possibly corresponds to TRBD1 (6 bases). This CDR3 region has 16 residues. V gave up 7 bases and J gave up 4 bases, with 17 bases separating them. The germline V gene has CDR1 SNHLY and CDR2 FYNNEI.

This chain uses TRBV6-2 or TRBV6-3 with TRBJ2-2; D may match TRBD1 or TRBD2 (5 bases each). The CDR3 sequence is 15 residues long. V was trimmed by 4 bases and J by 1 base, leaving 10 bases between them. The germline gives CDR1 MNHEY, CDR2 SVGEGT. CDR3 in DNA: TGTGCCAGCAGTTTGGGGGTGCTGAACACCGGGGAGCTGTTTTTT. This sequence encodes CASSLGVLNTGELFF.

Of note for this clonotype: A read error may be the cause here, since a much bigger clone is one base away. This sequence joins TRBV7-6 and TRBJ1-4, with 7 bases matching TRBD1. The length of the CDR3 is 13 residues. Germline values: CDR1 SGHVS, CDR2 FNYEAQ. V gave up 4 bases and J gave up 10 bases; unmatched junction bases: 6. The CDR3 loop reads CASSSATGTKLFF. CDR3 bases: TGTGCCAGCAGCTCCGCGACAGGGACAAAACTGTTTTTT.

Ten or more counts support this clonotype. The CDR3 nucleotides are TGTGCCAGCAGCTCAGGGGATAAAAGCATTGGCTACACCTTC. Protein: CASSSGDKSIGYTF. The genes are TRBV7-9 and TRBJ1-2; tentative D call: TRBD1 (6 bases). Germline assignment: CDR1 SEHNR and CDR2 FQNEAQ (reference sequence). This CDR3 has 14 residues. Trimming removed 4 bases at V and 7 bases at J, with 16 bases between. Supplemented by reference TRBV7-9 and TRBJ1-2, the full variable domain reads DTGVSQNPRHKITKRGQNVTFRCDPISEHNRLYWYRQTLGQGPEFLTYFQNEAQLEKSRLLSDRFSAERPKGSFSTLEIQRTEQGDSAMYLCASSSGDKSIGYTFGSGTRLTVV.

V and J are TRBV28 and TRBJ2-5; D may correspond to TRBD1 or TRBD2 (5 bases each). Germline loops: CDR1 MDHEN, CDR2 SYDVKM. Trimming left V 6 bases short and J 5 bases short, with 28 bases between. The CDR3 has 18 amino acids. Here the CDR3 DNA reads TGTGCCAGCAGGCGGGTCCCCGAGCGACAGAGAGGTGTGGAGACCCAGTACTTC. It specifies CASRRVPERQRGVETQYF. Drawing the rest from reference TRBV28 and TRBJ2-5, the complete variable domain is DVKVTQSSRYLVKRTGEKVFLECVQDMDHENMFWYRQDPGLGLRLIYFSYDVKMKEKGDIPEGYSVSREKKERFSLILESASTNQTSMYLCASRRVPERQRGVETQYFGPGTRLLVL.

This clonotype was counted many times. This CDR3 is CASSLFGTLSYNEQFF. CDR3 nucleotides: TGTGCCAGCAGCTTATTTGGGACACTCTCCTACAATGAGCAGTTCTTC. The J gene is TRBJ2-1, the V gene TRBV7-8; tentative D call: TRBD1 (6 bases). CDR3 length: 16 amino acids. The germline V gene has CDR1 SGHVS and CDR2 FQNEAQ. V gave up 2 bases and J gave up 0 bases, with 11 bases separating them. Complete variable domain (other parts from reference TRBV7-8 and TRBJ2-1): GAGVSQSPRYKVAKRGQDVALRCDPISGHVSLFWYQQALGQGPEFLTYFQNEAQLDKSGLPSDRFFAERPEGSVSTLKIQRTQQEDSAVYLCASSLFGTLSYNEQFFGPGTRLTVL.

The chain is built from TRBV6-6 and TRBJ1-2, with a tentative D call TRBD1 (6 bases). CDR1 and CDR2 from the germline V gene are MNHNY and SVGAGI (reference sequence). V gave up 2 bases and J gave up 8 bases, with 12 bases separating them. CDR3 length equals 13 residues. The CDR3 loop is CASSYGGAEGYTF. The CDR3 DNA reads TGTGCCAGCAGTTACGGGGGGGCGGAGGGCTACACCTTC.

At least ten counts were recorded for this clonotype. Germline is not matched at one junction end, which may reflect a read error. The V and J genes are TRBV7-6 and TRBJ2-5; tentatively, D is TRBD1 or TRBD2 (5 bases each). This CDR3 is built from 14 residues. Germline CDR1 is SGHVS and CDR2 is FNYEAQ. CDR3 bases: TGTGCCAGCACCTTAAGGGGAGAGGGGGAGACCCAGTACTTC. Protein: CASTLRGEGETQYF.

This chain uses TRBV12-3 or TRBV12-4 with TRBJ2-3; D call uncertain. Trimming shortened V by 7 bases and J by 0 bases, and 8 bases separated the two germline ends. The CDR3 covers 13 residues. The CDR3 is CASTQSSTDTQYF. The CDR3 nucleotides read TGTGCCAGCACCCAATCTAGCACAGATACGCAGTATTTT.

CDR3 in amino acids: CASSVVGRVTDTQYF. The CDR3 DNA sequence: TGTGCCAGCAGCGTAGTAGGCAGGGTCACAGATACGCAGTATTTT. The V gene is TRBV9, the J gene TRBJ2-3, with D tentatively TRBD1 (5 bases). CDR1 SGDLS and CDR2 YYNGEE come from the germline V gene. This CDR3 is 15 amino acids long. Trimming removed 0 bases from V and 2 bases from J, with 10 bases in between. Using reference TRBV9 and TRBJ2-3 for the parts outside the CDR3, the full variable domain is DSGVTQTPKHLITATGQRVTLRCSPRSGDLSVYWYQQSLDQGLQFLIQYYNGEERAKGNILERFSAQQFPDLHSELNLSSLELGDSALYFCASSVVGRVTDTQYFGPGTRLTVL.

The sample holds many counts of this clonotype. V and J are TRBV7-6 and TRBJ1-5; D gene ambiguous. V was pared by 2 bases and J by 4 bases, with 9 bases between. The CDR3 runs to 14 residues. Germline V lookup: CDR1 SGHVS, CDR2 FNYEAQ. The CDR3 loop is CASSLRPTNQPQHF. The CDR3 region has the DNA TGTGCCAGCAGCTTAAGGCCTACGAATCAGCCCCAGCATTTT. Filled out from reference TRBV7-6 and TRBJ1-5, the complete variable domain reads GAGVSQSPRYKVTKRGQDVALRCDPISGHVSLYWYRQALGQGPEFLTYFNYEAQQDKSGLPNDRFSAERPEGSISTLTIQRTEQRDSAMYRCASSLRPTNQPQHFGDGTRLSIL.

This clonotype was counted a few times. The chain couples TRBV7-3 to TRBJ2-1; D is possibly TRBD1 or TRBD2 (5 bases each). CDR3 length equals 16 residues. Germline lookup yields CDR1 SGHTA and CDR2 FQGTGA. Trimming took 6 bases from V and 7 from J, leaving 22 bases between them. The CDR3, as DNA: TGTGCCAGCAGGCCCCCGGGGACCTTCAAAAAAAATGAGCAGTTCTTC. Translating it yields CASRPPGTFKKNEQFF.

The chain couples TRBV27 to TRBJ2-7, with no clear D. The germline V and J ends were trimmed by 8 bases and 1 base, with 18 bases remaining between them. Germline V gene lookup returns CDR1 MNHEY and CDR2 SMNVEV (reference sequence). The length of the CDR3 is 15 residues. For the CDR3, the DNA is TGTGCCAGCGGCATCTTGGGCTTTGGTTCCTACGAGCAGTACTTC. This gives the protein CASGILGFGSYEQYF.

In its sample, this clonotype was seen many times. J is TRBJ1-2 and V is TRBV28; TRBD1 agrees at 10 bases. The germline CDR1 and CDR2 sequences are MDHEN and SYDVKM. Losses at the gene ends were 5 bases for V and 8 bases for J; bases not matched to a gene: 5. The CDR3 is 13 residues long. The CDR3 DNA reads as TGTGCCAGCAGTCCGAGGACAGGGGGAGGCTACACCTTC. Its protein is CASSPRTGGGYTF.

The table lists this clonotype with a few counts. This chain joins TRBV27 and TRBJ2-7; TRBD2 is a possible D gene (5 bases). CDR1 and CDR2 from the germline V gene are MNHEY and SMNVEV (reference sequence). The CDR3 is made up of 13 amino acids. Trimming took 5 bases from V and 7 from J, leaving 15 bases between them. CDR3 bases: TGTGCCAGCAGTAAAGGACTGGCTAGAGAGCAGTACTTC. Translation gives CASSKGLAREQYF.

This clonotype was observed a handful of times. The chain has TRBV28 and TRBJ2-7; TRBD1 or TRBD2 may be the D gene (5 bases each). CDR1 and CDR2 from the germline V gene are MDHEN and SYDVKM. V lost 5 bases and J 3 bases, leaving 14 bases between the germline ends. This CDR3 is built from 14 residues. The CDR3 DNA is TGTGCCAGCAGTCTCCGGGACGGCGTCTACGAGCAGTACGTC. Translated: CASSLRDGVYEQYV.

The gene calls are TRBV19 and TRBJ2-1; 12 bases map to TRBD2. Per germline, CDR1 LNHDA and CDR2 SQIVND (reference sequence). The CDR3 runs to 15 residues. V gave up 1 base and J gave up 7 bases; unmatched junction bases: 2. The CDR3 DNA follows: TGTGCCAGTAGTATAGGGACTAGCGGGGTTAATGAGCAGTTCTTC. As protein: CASSIGTSGVNEQFF.

This clonotype was seen a few times. J is TRBJ2-5 and V is TRBV5-4; no clear D gene. The V gene lost 3 bases and the J gene lost 2 bases, with 11 bases spanning the gap. Germline CDR1 reads SGHNT; CDR2 reads YYREEE (reference sequence). The CDR3 consists of 14 residues. CDR3 nucleotide sequence: TGTGCCAGCAGCTCCGAGACTGAGCAAGAGACCCAGTACTTC. It codes for CASSSETEQETQYF.

This clonotype was recorded many times. The rearrangement links TRBV7-6 to TRBJ2-1; TRBD2 might be the D (6 bases). Germline V gives CDR1 SGHVS, CDR2 FNYEAQ. The CDR3 spans 16 residues. V lost 5 bases to trimming and J lost 6 bases, with 20 bases between them. CDR3 nucleotide sequence: TGTGCCAGCAGCCCGGGTGCGGGACCCATCATCAATGAGCAGTTCTTC. Its translation: CASSPGAGPIINEQFF. Combining the CDR3 with reference TRBV7-6 and TRBJ2-1 gives the whole variable domain GAGVSQSPRYKVTKRGQDVALRCDPISGHVSLYWYRQALGQGPEFLTYFNYEAQQDKSGLPNDRFSAERPEGSISTLTIQRTEQRDSAMYRCASSPGAGPIINEQFFGPGTRLTVL.

This CDR3 is CASSVNPVTTDTQYF. In nucleotides, the CDR3 is TGTGCCAGCAGCGTAAACCCAGTGACCACAGATACGCAGTATTTT. This chain joins TRBV7-2 and TRBJ2-3; D unresolved. V dropped 5 bases and J dropped 2 bases, with 14 bases sitting between them. The CDR3 is 15 amino acids. Germline CDR1 and CDR2: SGHTA and FQGNSA.

This clonotype was detected a few times. The chain's CDR3 is CASAGGQGYYNSPLHF. As DNA, the CDR3 is TGTGCCAGCGCTGGGGGACAGGGGTACTATAATTCACCCCTCCACTTT. The rearrangement joins TRBV6-6 to TRBJ1-6; TRBD1 matches at 10 bases. The CDR3 length is 16 residues. J gave up 3 bases and V 8 bases, and 7 bases lay outside the gene matches. Germline V gene sequence: CDR1 MNHNY, CDR2 SVGAGI (reference sequence).

This clonotype was counted between two and nine times. V gene TRBV7-6 combines with J gene TRBJ2-3, with D possibly called TRBD1 or TRBD2 (6 bases each). V was shortened by 8 bases and J by 4 bases, with 25 bases between the two germline ends. Per germline, CDR1 SGHVS and CDR2 FNYEAQ. The CDR3 covers 17 residues. The CDR3 DNA reads as TGTGCCAGCTCGAGGGGGAGGACTACCAACATCCCAGATACGCAGTATTTT. Amino acid sequence: CASSRGRTTNIPDTQYF.

This clonotype was recorded at least ten times. J is TRBJ2-1 and V is TRBV7-8; D ambiguous. This CDR3 has 14 amino acids. The V and J ends lost 0 bases and 9 bases respectively, with 12 bases between them. CDR1 is SGHVS, CDR2 FQNEAQ, per germline. CDR3 region: CASSLAQSRSEQFF. The CDR3 region has the DNA TGTGCCAGCAGCTTAGCGCAATCCCGGAGTGAGCAGTTCTTC.